Shown below are 2 T cell receptor beta chains from a single sample sequenced in a study of cytomegalovirus exposure and HLA in healthy donors. The PCR employed 60 Vbeta primers together with 13 Jbeta primers. TCRdb's table, derived via immunoSEQ multiplex PCR, lists solely in-frame clones and lacks some. The sample holds about 200,000 clones, 82% seen once. Sequenced sample: PBMCs. Every receptor here comes from a woman between 50 and 59 years old in good health and CMV-seropositive.

V and J are TRBV18 and TRBJ2-7; TRBD1 agrees at 7 bases. J lost 5 bases, V lost 3 bases, and 7 bases had no gene match. The CDR3 totals 14 residues. CDR1 and CDR2 (germline): KGHSH, LQKENI. CDR3 DNA sequence: TGTGCCAGCTCACCCGAGACAGGGATCAACGAGCAGTACTTC. Amino acids: CASSPETGINEQYF.

The rearrangement links TRBV7-8 to TRBJ2-7, with no clear D. The CDR3 length is 11 residues. The germline V and J ends were trimmed by 8 bases and 0 bases, with 5 bases remaining between them. Looked up from germline, CDR1 is SGHVS and CDR2 is FQNEAQ. This CDR3 is CASGSSYEQYF. The DNA of the CDR3 is TGTGCCAGCGGCAGCTCCTACGAGCAGTACTTC.